This T cell receptor beta chain was obtained from a study of post-analysis software for immune sequencing data (dated by TCRdb to about 2015). Notes on the research overall: Disease courses on record covered relapsing-remitting, secondary progressive and progressive-relapsing multiple sclerosis, though some patients had no subtype annotation. A subset of samples was prepared in parallel using single-end sample barcoding, then pooled and co-amplified after Illumina adapter ligation. Patient repertoires were compared against ten to eleven previously published healthy control repertoires from donors aged roughly 6 to 26 years. The investigation overall reported the following: Strong co-clustering of samples prepared in the same batch was shown by direct clustering with F measure, prompting a batch-effect correction. Multiple sclerosis patients had significantly lower normalized Chao1 diversity than controls, a result that suggests substantial peripheral T-cell clonal expansion. About 5 TRBV segments, including TRBV5-6, TRBV5-1 and TRBV20-1, were significantly more frequent in patients than controls. The multiple sclerosis patient group was slightly younger than the control group.

Concerning this clonotype itself: Its antigen is still unknown. Base qualities are missing; no much larger clone stands one base away.

To demonstrate the VDJtools post-analysis software, the study profiled TCR beta repertoires from the peripheral blood of approximately twelve young patients with multiple sclerosis. The patients with multiple sclerosis were children and adolescents between about 6 and 17 years of age. Germline trimming: 5 bases from V, 3 bases from J; junction bases outside gene matches: 7. The CDR3 measures 14 amino acids from cysteine to phenylalanine. Kept here is only the CDR3 DNA, which spans 42 bases and is read in frame from base 1. CDR1 DFQATT and CDR2 SNEGSKA are derived from the germline V gene (reference sequence). Receptors were amplified or captured by PCR. Sequencing used an Illumina HiSeq 2500. To reduce PCR and sequencing biases, unique molecular identifiers were built into the TCR beta cDNA libraries. Around 500,000 cDNA molecules were obtained for every 1 to 10 million input T cells, so each molecule roughly corresponded to one T cell. The same protocol used for the earlier healthy control dataset was applied to prepare and sequence the patient libraries. Within a given batch, samples were prepared together, multiplexed and sequenced on the same HiSeq lane. The study's processing was this. Raw barcoded reads were processed with MIGEC, discarding single-read molecular identifier groups before consensus assembly and CDR3 extraction. Clonotype tables were post-analysed with VDJtools, normalizing diversity by down-sampling all datasets to the smallest sample size. Repertoire overlap clustering matched CDR3 amino acid but not nucleotide sequences to correct batch-related cross-sample contamination. The public reads were run again by TCRdb, first through fastp at Q25 and then through MiXCR, and only productive beta chains were kept. Identical CDR3 proteins give one entry, which carries the most common genes and DNA. The V and J calls were determined by TCRdb, not by the authors. The sample table records a few hundred thousand distinct CDR3 sequences; less than 40% of these occur just once. The ten largest clones take up 6% to 9% of the sample.

The chain is assembled from TRBV20-1 and TRBJ2-7, with 10 middle bases fitting TRBD1. This TCR was recovered from a girl aged 2 to 9 with multiple sclerosis. Specimen: blood. The nucleotide sequence is TGCAGTGCTCGAACCGGGACAGGGGTCTACGAGCAGTACTTC. This sequence encodes CSARTGTGVYEQYF.